This is a list of T cell receptor beta chains from one sample in a study of control samples from healthy donors and cancer patients. TCRdb's copy holds only in-frame clones and misses some; the assay was immunoSEQ multiplex PCR. The sample consists of around 200,000 clones, 91% of them appearing once. The sample consisted of blood. The origin of the receptors is a woman aged 25 to 39 in good health. Both conserved end residues are part of each CDR3. A D gene is named only where the DNA matches it firmly. The listing skips clone size in some rows; elsewhere it reads once, few, many or a size class.

clone_size j_call v_call d_call cdr3_nt cdr3_aa
. TRBJ2-1 TRBV18 . TGTGCCAGCTCACCTCCGGGGACCAATGAGCAGTTCTTC CASSPPGTNEQFF
few TRBJ1-2 TRBV20-1 . TGCAGTGCTAGAAAGGGGGATGGCTACACCTTC CSARKGDGYTF
. TRBJ1-1 TRBV28 . TGTGCCAGCAGTTTCCCAGGACAGTTTGAAGCTTTCTTT CASSFPGQFEAFF
. TRBJ2-1 TRBV24-1 TRBD2 TGTGCCACCAGTGTCGCCGGGACTAGGAGGCCCAATGAGCAGTTCTTC CATSVAGTRRPNEQFF
. TRBJ1-4 TRBV23-1 TRBD1 TGCGCCAGCAGTCAATCGAAGGGGACAGGGGGCGTTGAAAAACTGTTTTTT CASSQSKGTGGVEKLFF
. TRBJ2-1 TRBV3-1/TRBV3-2 TRBD2 TGTGCCAGCAGCCAGGAGCGGGGGGGCTACAATGAGCAGTTCTTC CASSQERGGYNEQFF
. TRBJ1-6 TRBV6-1 TRBD1 TGTGCCAGCAGTGAAGGGCACAGGGGCAATTCACCCCTCCACTTT CASSEGHRGNSPLHF
. TRBJ1-1 TRBV29-1 . TGCAGCGTTGAAGTAAATGGACAGAACACTGAAGCTTTCTTT CSVEVNGQNTEAFF
. TRBJ1-2 TRBV19 TRBD1 TGTGCCAGTAGTATTGAAACAGGGGGCTACGGCTACACCTTC CASSIETGGYGYTF
. TRBJ2-3 TRBV5-4 TRBD1 TGTGCCAGCAGCCACGACAGGGGCACAGATACGCAGTATTTT CASSHDRGTDTQYF
. TRBJ2-3 TRBV24-1 . TGTGCCACCAGGGGATACCGGGAGATAGATACGCAGTATTTT CATRGYREIDTQYF
. TRBJ2-1 TRBV18 TRBD2 TGTGCCAGCTCACCAACTAGCGGGGGCGAAACCTACAATGAGCAGTTCTTC CASSPTSGGETYNEQFF
once TRBJ1-6 TRBV28 . TGTGCCAGCAGTTTCGGAGGGTCCTATAATTCACCCCTCCACTTT CASSFGGSYNSPLHF
. TRBJ1-2 TRBV11-2 . TGTGCCAGCAGCTTAGTCTCGGGCTATGGCTACACCTTC CASSLVSGYGYTF
. TRBJ2-5 TRBV6-5 TRBD2 TGTGCCAGCAGTTCTAGCGGGAGGGCGGGGACCCAGTACTTC CASSSSGRAGTQYF
. TRBJ1-2 TRBV7-2 . TGTGCCAGCAGCTTCTCGGGGGGATATGGCTACACCTTC CASSFSGGYGYTF
. TRBJ2-5 TRBV7-9 TRBD2 TGTGCCAGCAGCTTAGCGCATGGTAGCGGGAGGCAAGAGACCCAGTACTTC CASSLAHGSGRQETQYF
. TRBJ2-7 TRBV4-3 TRBD2 TGCGCCAGCAGCCAAGGTCTAGCGGGCAGCTCCTACGAGCAGTACTTC CASSQGLAGSSYEQYF
. TRBJ2-1 TRBV19 TRBD1 TGTGCCAGTAGTAGACAGGGCCACAATGAGCAGTTCTTC CASSRQGHNEQFF
. TRBJ1-1 TRBV7-9 TRBD1 TGTGCCAGCAGCTTAGCAGGGGGCTCGACTGAAGCTTTCTTT CASSLAGGSTEAFF
. TRBJ2-6 TRBV5-1 . TGCGCCAGCAGCGAGGGTGCTAGGGCCAACGTCCTGACTTTC CASSEGARANVLTF
. TRBJ2-3 TRBV5-1 TRBD2 TGCGCCAGCAGGACTAGCGGGATGGGGGGCACAGATACGCAGTATTTT CASRTSGMGGTDTQYF
. TRBJ1-1 TRBV7-6 . TGTGCCAGCAGCCCCACGACAGGAGTGAACACTGAAGCTTTCTTT CASSPTTGVNTEAFF
once TRBJ2-3 TRBV11-2 TRBD2 TGTGCCAGCAGCTTATCGGTAGGACTAGCGGGAGAAGATACGCAGTATTTT CASSLSVGLAGEDTQYF
. TRBJ1-2 TRBV18 TRBD1 TGTGCCAGCTCACCGGGACAGAACTATGGCTACACCTTC CASSPGQNYGYTF
. TRBJ2-7 TRBV25-1 TRBD1 TGTGCCAGCACCAGAGCCCGGGACAGGGGGCCCTACGAGCAGTACTTC CASTRARDRGPYEQYF
. TRBJ2-5 TRBV19 . TGTGCCAGTAGTATAGGTCGGAACCAAGAGACCCAGTACTTC CASSIGRNQETQYF
. TRBJ2-2 TRBV7-9 . TGTGCCAGCAGCTCCCTTTCCGGGAACACCGGGGAGCTGTTTTTT CASSSLSGNTGELFF